The 16 T cell receptor beta chains in this list originate from one sample, sequenced in a study of T cells after yellow fever vaccination. A single record per CDR3 protein comes from TCRdb applying MiXCR to the 5' RACE reads. The data show more than 65,000 distinct CDR3 sequences, approximately 6.2% seen once. The specimen was CD4+ T cells sorted from PBMCs, collected roughly 14 days after the first yellow fever vaccination. These receptors were collected from a young man who received the YFV17D yellow fever vaccine.

This clonotype was counted many times. The V call is TRBV12-3 or TRBV12-4, the J call TRBJ2-5; TRBD1 agrees at 9 bases. V gave up 8 bases and J gave up 2 bases; unmatched junction bases: 3. The CDR3 is 13 residues long. DNA for the CDR3: TGTGCCAGCTACGGACAGGGGCAAGAGACCCAGTACTTC. It is translated as CASYGQGQETQYF.

In this sample, this clonotype turned up many times. The gene calls are TRBV10-3 and TRBJ1-1; D is unresolved. CDR1 is ENHRY, CDR2 SYGVKD, per germline. The CDR3 spans 13 residues. V was clipped by 4 bases and J by 0 bases, with 6 bases between them. This CDR3 reads CAISGTVNTEAFF. In nucleotides, the CDR3 is TGTGCCATCAGTGGGACGGTGAACACTGAAGCTTTCTTT.

This clonotype was detected many times. The chain employs TRBV20-1 and TRBJ2-7; 8 positions match TRBD2. V shed 1 base, J shed 2 bases, and the junction held 16 bases outside the gene matches. Germline CDR1 is DFQATT and CDR2 is SNEGSKA (reference sequence). This CDR3 is built from 18 residues. The CDR3 loop reads CSARAPRLAGADPYEQYV. CDR3 bases: TGCAGTGCTAGAGCCCCCAGGCTAGCGGGTGCTGATCCCTACGAGCAGTACGTC.

The table lists this clonotype with many counts. This rearrangement joins TRBV6-5 to TRBJ2-3; D is perhaps TRBD2 (6 bases). Trimming stripped 5 bases from V and 4 bases from J, with 19 bases between. Germline loops: CDR1 MNHEY, CDR2 SVGAGI. This CDR3 is built from 16 residues. CDR3 coding DNA: TGTGCCAGCAGTCCCCCGGGCCTAGGCGGGGCAGATACGCAGTATTTT. This translates into CASSPPGLGGADTQYF.

This clonotype was detected many times. The gene calls are TRBV7-6 and TRBJ2-3; 8 bases are shared with TRBD1. V lost 1 base and J lost 10; bases outside the gene matches: 13. CDR1 is SGHVS, CDR2 FNYEAQ, per germline. The CDR3 totals 16 residues. CDR3 sequence: CASSLDTGTGGFAQYF. The DNA for the CDR3 is TGTGCCAGCAGCTTAGACACCGGGACAGGAGGGTTTGCGCAGTATTTT.

This clonotype was recorded at least ten times. V gene TRBV7-2 combines with J gene TRBJ1-1; D gene uncertain. From germline, CDR1 is SGHTA and CDR2 FQGNSA. The V and J ends lost 4 bases and 6 bases respectively, with 15 bases between them. The CDR3 consists of 14 residues. CDR3 protein: CASSSVIISAEAFF. The DNA of the CDR3 is TGTGCCAGCAGCTCGGTGATTATAAGCGCTGAAGCTTTCTTT.

This clonotype appeared many times. This sequence joins TRBV18 and TRBJ1-1, with 9 bases lining up with TRBD1. CDR1 and CDR2 from the germline V gene are KGHSH and LQKENI. The CDR3 has 17 residues. Germline trimming cut 4 bases from V and 1 base from J; bases unmatched to any gene: 10. CDR3 sequence (DNA): TGTGCCAGCTCACTTTATCACTTGGACAGGGGGAACACTGAAGCTTTCTTT. Translating it yields CASSLYHLDRGNTEAFF.

This clonotype was recorded many times. The chain carries TRBV6-2 or TRBV6-3 and TRBJ1-5; D unclear. The CDR3 totals 13 residues. The V and J ends lost 5 bases and 5 bases respectively, with 10 bases between them. Per the germline V gene, CDR1 is MNHEY and CDR2 is SVGEGT. The CDR3 spells CASSPTRHQPQHF. Written as DNA, the CDR3 is TGTGCCAGCAGTCCTACTCGCCATCAGCCCCAGCATTTT.

The table lists this clonotype with many counts. The CDR3 protein is CASSPGGAGNTIYF. CDR3 bases: TGTGCCAGCAGTCCCGGCGGGGCGGGAAACACCATATATTTT. The chain is built from TRBV28 and TRBJ1-3, with TRBD1 as a possible D gene (5 bases). There are 14 residues in the CDR3. In germline, CDR1 is MDHEN, CDR2 SYDVKM. The ends were cut back, 5 bases at V and 4 bases at J, with 12 bases in the middle.

The V and J genes are TRBV5-4 and TRBJ2-7, with 10 bases matching TRBD2. The CDR3 spans 14 residues. Germline trimming cut 3 bases from V and 3 bases from J; bases unmatched to any gene: 3. Germline values: CDR1 SGHNT, CDR2 YYREEE (reference sequence). The CDR3 is CASSSLAGNYEQYF. The CDR3 region has the DNA TGTGCCAGCAGCTCACTAGCGGGGAACTACGAGCAGTACTTC. Using reference TRBV5-4 and TRBJ2-7 for the parts outside the CDR3, the full variable domain is ETGVTQSPTHLIKTRGQQVTLRCSSQSGHNTVSWYQQALGQGPQFIFQYYREEENGRGNFPPRFSGLQFPNYSSELNVNALELDDSALYLCASSSLAGNYEQYFGPGTRLTVT.

This clonotype was observed many times. The chain links TRBV4-3 to TRBJ2-3; D is unresolved. Germline CDR1 is LGHNA and CDR2 is YSLEER. The CDR3 runs 14 residues. The V gene lost 1 base and the J gene lost 4 bases, with 9 bases spanning the gap. The CDR3 loop reads CASSQAPGPDTQYF. The DNA of the CDR3 is TGCGCCAGCAGCCAAGCCCCAGGCCCAGATACGCAGTATTTT.

This clonotype has ten or more counts. This chain joins TRBV5-6 and TRBJ2-4; 8 bases align to TRBD1. J was trimmed by 9 bases and V by 5 bases; bases with no gene match: 13. CDR1 SGHDT and CDR2 YYEEEE come from the germline V gene. The CDR3 is made up of 15 amino acids. The CDR3 protein is CASSFLDRVGSIQYF. For the CDR3, the DNA is TGTGCCAGCAGTTTCTTGGACAGGGTTGGAAGCATTCAGTACTTC.

This clonotype was picked up one time. This may be a read error: a much more frequent sequence differs by one nucleotide. This rearrangement joins TRBV12-3 or TRBV12-4 to TRBJ2-5, with TRBD1 matching 8 bases. The CDR3 runs to 15 residues. The CDR3 here is CASSLGDRSQKTQYF. The CDR3 region has the DNA TGTGCCAGCAGTTTAGGGGACAGGTCCCAAAAGACCCAGTACTTC.

This clonotype has a count of ten or more. The rearrangement uses TRBV12-3 or TRBV12-4 and TRBJ2-3; D remains ambiguous. Trimming left V 8 bases short and J 2 bases short, with 11 bases between. CDR3 length: 13 residues. The CDR3 DNA reads TGTGCCAGCTTTACTACCGACACAGATACGCAGTATTTT. Its protein is CASFTTDTDTQYF.

The table lists this clonotype with many counts. The chain recombines TRBV2 with TRBJ1-2; 9 bases are a match to TRBD1. The germline gives CDR1 SNHLY, CDR2 FYNNEI. The V and J ends lost 5 bases and 5 bases, in that order; junction bases with no gene match: 9. This CDR3 contains 15 residues. The CDR3 here is CASSSGTGLGYGYTF. The CDR3 nucleotides read TGTGCCAGCAGTTCCGGGACAGGGTTAGGGTATGGCTACACCTTC.

The table lists this clonotype with many counts. The rearrangement uses TRBV28 and TRBJ1-2; D uncertain. Germline V CDR1 and CDR2: MDHEN, SYDVKM. Between the trimmed V and J ends, which lost 5 bases and 10 bases, there was a span of 23 bases. The CDR3 runs to 15 residues. The DNA for the CDR3 is TGTGCCAGCAGTCCGCCCTTTTTGGAGGGAGATGACTACACCTTC. Translating it yields CASSPPFLEGDDYTF.